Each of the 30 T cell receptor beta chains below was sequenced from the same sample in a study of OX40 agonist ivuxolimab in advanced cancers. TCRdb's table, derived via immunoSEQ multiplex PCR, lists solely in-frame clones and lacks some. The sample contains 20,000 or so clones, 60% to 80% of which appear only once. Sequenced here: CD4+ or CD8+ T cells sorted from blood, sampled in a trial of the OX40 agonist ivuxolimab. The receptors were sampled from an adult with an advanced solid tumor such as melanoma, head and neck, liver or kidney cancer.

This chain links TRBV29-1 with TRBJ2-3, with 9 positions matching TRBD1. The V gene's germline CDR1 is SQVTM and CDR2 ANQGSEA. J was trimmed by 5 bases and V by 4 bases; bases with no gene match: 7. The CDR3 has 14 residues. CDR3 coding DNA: TGCAGCGTTGCCGGGACAGGGAAATTAGATACGCAGTATTTT. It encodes CSVAGTGKLDTQYF.

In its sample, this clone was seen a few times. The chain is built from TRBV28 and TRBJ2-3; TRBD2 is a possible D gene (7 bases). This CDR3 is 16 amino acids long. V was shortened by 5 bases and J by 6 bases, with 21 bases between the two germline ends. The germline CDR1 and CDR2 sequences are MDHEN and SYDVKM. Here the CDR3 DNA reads TGTGCCAGCAGTCTCCGGACCGAGGGGGGGGTGGATACGCAGTATTTT. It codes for CASSLRTEGGVDTQYF.

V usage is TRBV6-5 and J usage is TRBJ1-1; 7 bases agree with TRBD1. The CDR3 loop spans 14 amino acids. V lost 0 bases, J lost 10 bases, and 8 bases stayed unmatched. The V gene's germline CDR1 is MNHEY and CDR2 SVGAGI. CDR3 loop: CASSYSSQGLVAFF. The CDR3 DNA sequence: TGTGCCAGCAGTTACTCGTCACAGGGGTTGGTAGCTTTCTTT.

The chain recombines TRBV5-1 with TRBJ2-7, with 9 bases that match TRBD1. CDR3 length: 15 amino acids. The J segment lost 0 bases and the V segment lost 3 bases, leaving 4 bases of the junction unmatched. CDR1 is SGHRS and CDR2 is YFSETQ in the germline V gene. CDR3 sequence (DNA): TGCGCCAGCAGCTGGGGGACAGGGAGCTCCTACGAGCAGTACTTC. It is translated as CASSWGTGSSYEQYF.

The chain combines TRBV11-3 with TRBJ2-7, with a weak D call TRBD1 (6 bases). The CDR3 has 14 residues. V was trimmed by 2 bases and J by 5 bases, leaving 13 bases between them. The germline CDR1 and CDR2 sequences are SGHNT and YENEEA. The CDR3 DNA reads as TGTGCCAGCAGCTTAAGACAGGCCCCCCACGAGCAGTACTTC. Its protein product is CASSLRQAPHEQYF.

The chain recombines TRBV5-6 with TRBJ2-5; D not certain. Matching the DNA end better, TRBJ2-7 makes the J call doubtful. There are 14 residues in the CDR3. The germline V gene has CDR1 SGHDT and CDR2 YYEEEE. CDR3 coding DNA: TGTGCCAGCAGCTCCGGACGGAGCTCCTACGAGCAGTACTTC. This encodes CASSSGRSSYEQYF.

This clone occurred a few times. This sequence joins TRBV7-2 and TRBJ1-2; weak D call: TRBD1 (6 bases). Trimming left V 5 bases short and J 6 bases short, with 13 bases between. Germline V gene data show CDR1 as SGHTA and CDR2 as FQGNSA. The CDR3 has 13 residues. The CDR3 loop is CASSQGQVHGYTF. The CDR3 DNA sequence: TGTGCCAGCAGCCAGGGACAAGTCCATGGCTACACCTTC. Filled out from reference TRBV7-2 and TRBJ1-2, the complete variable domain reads GAGVSQSPSNKVTEKGKDVELRCDPISGHTALYWYRQSLGQGLEFLIYFQGNSAPDKSGLPSDRFSAERTGGSVSTLTIQRTQQEDSAVYLCASSQGQVHGYTFGSGTRLTVV.

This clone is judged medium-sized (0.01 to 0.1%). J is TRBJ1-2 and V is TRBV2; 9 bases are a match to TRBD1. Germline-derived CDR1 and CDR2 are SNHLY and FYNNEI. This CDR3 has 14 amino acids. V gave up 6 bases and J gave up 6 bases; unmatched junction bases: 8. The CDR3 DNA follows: TGTGCCAGCAGAGGTCCGGGACAGGGTGATGGCTACACCTTC. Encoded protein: CASRGPGQGDGYTF.

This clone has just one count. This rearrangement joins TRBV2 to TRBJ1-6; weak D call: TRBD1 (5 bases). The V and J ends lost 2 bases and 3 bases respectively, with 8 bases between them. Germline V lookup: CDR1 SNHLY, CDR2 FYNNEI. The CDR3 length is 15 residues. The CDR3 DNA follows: TGTGCCAGCAGTGAATATGGGGGCTATAATTCACCCCTCCACTTT. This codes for CASSEYGGYNSPLHF.

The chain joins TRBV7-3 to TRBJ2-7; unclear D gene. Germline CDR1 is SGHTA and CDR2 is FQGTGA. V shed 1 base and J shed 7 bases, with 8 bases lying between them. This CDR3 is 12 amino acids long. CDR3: CASSLMGGEQYF. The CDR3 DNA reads TGTGCCAGCAGCTTAATGGGTGGGGAGCAGTACTTC.

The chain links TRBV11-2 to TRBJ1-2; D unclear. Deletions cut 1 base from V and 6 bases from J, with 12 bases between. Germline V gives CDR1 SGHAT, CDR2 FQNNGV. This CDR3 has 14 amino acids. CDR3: CASSLAFLGDGYTF. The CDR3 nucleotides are TGTGCCAGCAGCTTAGCGTTCTTGGGTGATGGCTACACCTTC.

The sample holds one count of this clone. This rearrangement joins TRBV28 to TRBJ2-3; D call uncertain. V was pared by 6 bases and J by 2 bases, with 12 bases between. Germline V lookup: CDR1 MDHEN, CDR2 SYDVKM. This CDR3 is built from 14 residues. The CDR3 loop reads CASSLDPSTDTQYF. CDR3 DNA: TGTGCCAGCAGCCTTGACCCCTCCACAGATACGCAGTATTTT.

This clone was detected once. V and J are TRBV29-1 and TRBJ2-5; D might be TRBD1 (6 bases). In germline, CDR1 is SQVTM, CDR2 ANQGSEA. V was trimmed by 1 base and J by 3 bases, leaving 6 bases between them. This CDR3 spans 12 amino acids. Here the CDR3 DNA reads TGCAGCGTTGAAGCAGGGGAAGAGACCCAGTACTTC. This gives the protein CSVEAGEETQYF. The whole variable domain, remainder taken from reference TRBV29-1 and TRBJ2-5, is SAVISQKPSRDICQRGTSLTIQCQVDSQVTMMFWYRQQPGQSLTLIATANQGSEATYESGFVIDKFPISRPNLTFSTLTVSNMSPEDSSIYLCSVEAGEETQYFGPGTRLLVL.

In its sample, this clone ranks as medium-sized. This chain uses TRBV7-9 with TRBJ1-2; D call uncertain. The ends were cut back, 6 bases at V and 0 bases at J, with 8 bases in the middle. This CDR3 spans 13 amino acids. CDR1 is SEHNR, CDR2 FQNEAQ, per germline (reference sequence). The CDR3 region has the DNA TGTGCCAGCAGGAGGGAAGCTAACTATGGCTACACCTTC. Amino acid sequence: CASRREANYGYTF.

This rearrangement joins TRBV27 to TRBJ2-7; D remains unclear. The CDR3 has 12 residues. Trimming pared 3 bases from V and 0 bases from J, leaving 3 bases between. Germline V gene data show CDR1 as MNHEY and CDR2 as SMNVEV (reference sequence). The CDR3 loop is CASSFFSYEQYF. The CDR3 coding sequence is TGTGCCAGCAGTTTCTTCTCCTACGAGCAGTACTTC.

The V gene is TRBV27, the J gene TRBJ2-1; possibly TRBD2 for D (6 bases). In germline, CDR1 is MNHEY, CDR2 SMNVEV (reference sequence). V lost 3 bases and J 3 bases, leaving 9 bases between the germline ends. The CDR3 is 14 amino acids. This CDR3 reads CASSFLAVYNEQFF. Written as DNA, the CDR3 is TGTGCCAGCAGTTTCTTAGCGGTCTACAATGAGCAGTTCTTC.

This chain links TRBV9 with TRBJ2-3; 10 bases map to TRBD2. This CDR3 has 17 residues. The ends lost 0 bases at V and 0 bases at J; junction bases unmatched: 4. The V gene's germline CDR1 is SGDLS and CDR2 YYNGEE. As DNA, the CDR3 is TGTGCCAGCAGCGTAGCGAGGACTAGCGGTAGCACAGATACGCAGTATTTT. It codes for CASSVARTSGSTDTQYF. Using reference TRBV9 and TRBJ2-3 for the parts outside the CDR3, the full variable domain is DSGVTQTPKHLITATGQRVTLRCSPRSGDLSVYWYQQSLDQGLQFLIQYYNGEERAKGNILERFSAQQFPDLHSELNLSSLELGDSALYFCASSVARTSGSTDTQYFGPGTRLTVL.

The CDR3 DNA reads TGCAGTGCTAGCGGTGGGGCTGAAGCTTTCTTT. Translating gives CSASGGAEAFF. The chain employs TRBV20-1 and TRBJ1-1; no clear D gene. CDR1 and CDR2 from the germline V gene are DFQATT and SNEGSKA (reference sequence). V was pared by 3 bases and J by 6 bases, with 8 bases between. The CDR3 extends over 11 amino acids.

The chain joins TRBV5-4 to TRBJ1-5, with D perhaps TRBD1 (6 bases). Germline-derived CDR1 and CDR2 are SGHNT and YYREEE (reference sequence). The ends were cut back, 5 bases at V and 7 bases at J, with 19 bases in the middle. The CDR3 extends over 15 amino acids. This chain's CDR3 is CASSQERGMRQPQHF. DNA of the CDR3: TGTGCCAGCAGTCAAGAGAGGGGGATGAGGCAGCCCCAGCATTTT.

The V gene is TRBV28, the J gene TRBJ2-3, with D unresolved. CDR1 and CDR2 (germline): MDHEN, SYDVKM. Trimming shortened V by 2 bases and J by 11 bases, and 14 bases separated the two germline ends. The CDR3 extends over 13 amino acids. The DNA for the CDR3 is TGTGCCAGCAGTTTACCTCTAGTTGGGTGGCAGTATTTT. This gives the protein CASSLPLVGWQYF.

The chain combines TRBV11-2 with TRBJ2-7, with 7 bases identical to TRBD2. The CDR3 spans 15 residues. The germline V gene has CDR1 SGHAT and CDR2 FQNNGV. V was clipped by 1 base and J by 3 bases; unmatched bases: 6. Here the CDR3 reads CASSLVSGDLYEQYF. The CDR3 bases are TGTGCCAGCAGCTTAGTAAGCGGGGACCTCTACGAGCAGTACTTC.

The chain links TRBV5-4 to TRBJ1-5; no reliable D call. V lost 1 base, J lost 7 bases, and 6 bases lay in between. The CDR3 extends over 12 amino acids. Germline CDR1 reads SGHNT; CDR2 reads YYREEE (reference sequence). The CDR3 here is CASSLSGQPQHF. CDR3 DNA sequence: TGTGCCAGCAGCTTGTCTGGGCAGCCCCAGCATTTT.

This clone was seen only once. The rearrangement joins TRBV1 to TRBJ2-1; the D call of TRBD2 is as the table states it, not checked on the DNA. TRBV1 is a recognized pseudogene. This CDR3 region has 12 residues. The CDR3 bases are TGCACCAGCAGCCAAGGGAGGGCAGAGCAGTTCTTC. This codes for CTSSQGRAEQFF.

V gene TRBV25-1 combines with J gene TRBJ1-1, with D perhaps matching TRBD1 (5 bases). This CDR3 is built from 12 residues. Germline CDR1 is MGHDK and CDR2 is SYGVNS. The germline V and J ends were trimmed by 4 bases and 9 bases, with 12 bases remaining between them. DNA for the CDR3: TGTGCCAGCAGTGTAGAGACAGACAAAGCTTTCTTT. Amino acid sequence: CASSVETDKAFF.

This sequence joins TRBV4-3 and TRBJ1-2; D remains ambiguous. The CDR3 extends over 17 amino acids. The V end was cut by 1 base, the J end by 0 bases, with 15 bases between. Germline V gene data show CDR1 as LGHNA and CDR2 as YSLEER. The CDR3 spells CASSQGTVWGANYGYTF. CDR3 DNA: TGCGCCAGCAGCCAAGGGACTGTATGGGGTGCTAACTATGGCTACACCTTC.

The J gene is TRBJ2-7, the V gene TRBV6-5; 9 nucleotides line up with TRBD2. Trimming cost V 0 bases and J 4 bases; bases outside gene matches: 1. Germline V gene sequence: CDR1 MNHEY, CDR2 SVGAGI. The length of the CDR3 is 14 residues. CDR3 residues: CASSYSGLAYEQYF. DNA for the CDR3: TGTGCCAGCAGTTACTCGGGACTAGCTTACGAGCAGTACTTC.

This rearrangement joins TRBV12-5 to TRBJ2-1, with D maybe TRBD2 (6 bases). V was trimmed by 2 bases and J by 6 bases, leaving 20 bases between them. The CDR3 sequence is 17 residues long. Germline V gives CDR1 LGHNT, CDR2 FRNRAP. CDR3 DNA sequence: TGTGCTAGTGGTTTGTCGGTAGCGGAGCCCCGAGGCAATGAGCAGTTCTTC. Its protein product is CASGLSVAEPRGNEQFF.

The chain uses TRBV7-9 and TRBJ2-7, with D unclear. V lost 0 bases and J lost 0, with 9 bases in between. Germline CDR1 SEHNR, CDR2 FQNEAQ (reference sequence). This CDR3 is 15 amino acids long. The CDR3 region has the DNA TGTGCCAGCAGCTTAGCCGGCAGGAGCTCCTACGAGCAGTACTTC. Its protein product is CASSLAGRSSYEQYF. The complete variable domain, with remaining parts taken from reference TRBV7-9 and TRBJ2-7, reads DTGVSQNPRHKITKRGQNVTFRCDPISEHNRLYWYRQTLGQGPEFLTYFQNEAQLEKSRLLSDRFSAERPKGSFSTLEIQRTEQGDSAMYLCASSLAGRSSYEQYFGPGTRLTVT.

In DNA form, the CDR3 reads TGTGCCAGCAGCCCCAGTACAGGGGGGGTGAGTGGCTACACCTTC. The encoded protein is CASSPSTGGVSGYTF. This chain connects TRBV5-4 to TRBJ1-2, with TRBD1 matching 8 bases. Germline V gene sequence: CDR1 SGHNT, CDR2 YYREEE (reference sequence). The J segment lost 7 bases and the V segment lost 4 bases, leaving 12 bases of the junction unmatched. CDR3 length: 15 amino acids.

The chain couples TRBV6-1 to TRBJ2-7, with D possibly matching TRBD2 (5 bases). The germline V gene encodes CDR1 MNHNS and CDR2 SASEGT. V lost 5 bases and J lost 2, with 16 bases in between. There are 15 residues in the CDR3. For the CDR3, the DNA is TGTGCCAGCAGTCCTCTCCTCGGGATCACCTACGAGCAGTACTTC. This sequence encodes CASSPLLGITYEQYF.